The text below deals with one TCR beta chain. CDR1 and CDR2 from the germline V gene are ENHRY and SYGVKD. The CDR3 length is 19 residues. Trimming cost V 6 bases and J 0 bases; bases outside gene matches: 17. The entry originates in a study of cytomegalovirus exposure and HLA in healthy donors. Clones were sequenced by immunoSEQ multiplex PCR, and TCRdb holds only the in-frame ones, with some missing. The sample has about 74,000 clones; around 95% are singletons. The sequence was collected from a woman aged 18-30 years in good health and CMV-seropositive. The gene calls are TRBV10-3 and TRBJ1-3, with 7 nucleotides matching TRBD1. Input material: PBMCs. The CDR3 nucleotides are TGTGCCATCAGGGGAGGACAGGACCCGGAAAGAACCTCTGGAAACACCATATATTTT. Translating it yields CAIRGGQDPERTSGNTIYF.